Below, 2 T cell receptor beta chains from the same sample are listed, as sequenced in a study of OX40 agonist ivuxolimab in advanced cancers. Clones were sequenced by immunoSEQ multiplex PCR, and TCRdb holds only the in-frame ones, with some missing. The sample includes 90,000 to 120,000 clones, 90% of them seen just once. The source material was CD4+ or CD8+ T cells sorted from blood, sampled in a trial of the OX40 agonist ivuxolimab. All receptors come from an adult with an advanced solid tumor such as melanoma, head and neck, liver or kidney cancer.

The V and J genes are TRBV19 and TRBJ2-5, with D perhaps given as TRBD1 or TRBD2 (6 bases each). The length of the CDR3 is 12 residues. Germline V gene sequence: CDR1 LNHDA, CDR2 SQIVND (reference sequence). The V end was cut by 10 bases, the J end by 4 bases, with 13 bases between. The chain's CDR3 is CATGGGGETQYF. CDR3 in DNA: TGTGCCACCGGAGGAGGGGGAGAGACCCAGTACTTC.

The chain uses TRBV15 and TRBJ1-1; 7 bases map to TRBD1. Germline trimming cut 8 bases from V and 1 base from J; bases unmatched to any gene: 4. The CDR3 is 13 amino acids. Germline V gives CDR1 LNHNV, CDR2 YYDKDF (reference sequence). CDR3 nucleotides: TGTGCCACCGCGAGGACAGGGAACACTGAAGCTTTCTTT. It codes for CATARTGNTEAFF.